The sequence of this T cell receptor beta chain was determined in a study of blood T cells in healthy people across ages. Alongside a J-beta primer mix, a sample-barcoded 5' primer served in a second PCR lasting about 7 to 12 cycles. TCRdb fed the 5' RACE reads into MiXCR, producing one record per CDR3 protein. The sample lists 600,000 or so distinct CDR3 sequences, approximately 21% seen once, with 3.5% to 4% in the top ten. No fewer than 6 million PBMCs went into each sample. Total RNA, at least 5.5 micrograms per sample, came from PBMCs. On this clonotype: Its antigen remains unidentified.

The CDR3 length is 14 residues. Germline values: CDR1 KGHSH, CDR2 LQKENI. With 5 bases removed from V and 7 bases from J, the gap between germline ends came to 17 bases. Whole-study findings and limits: Because sorting was not performed, PBMCs prevented conclusive naive versus antigen-experienced comparison.

Sequenced: blood. The genes are TRBV18 and TRBJ1-2; perhaps TRBD1 as D (5 bases). This receptor was taken from a man in his 70s in good health. The CDR3 protein is CASSIGRGTAGYTF. The DNA of the CDR3 is TGTGCCAGCTCAATCGGACGGGGGACGGCTGGCTACACCTTC.